These T cell receptor beta chains were read from a single sample in a study of T cell responses to AZD1222 COVID-19 vaccine. The protocol was immunoSEQ multiplex PCR, while the TCRdb copy is restricted to in-frame clones and leaves out a portion. The repertoire includes about 140,000 clones, roughly 89% of them detected once, and around 5.1% sits in the top ten. Specimen: peripheral blood, collected on day 0 of AZD1222 vaccination. Receptors originate from an adult in good health. Both conserved end residues are part of each CDR3. The order of the fields is V gene, clone size, J gene, D gene, CDR3 protein, CDR3 DNA. The D gene is left open where the match is weak. The size entry is marked missing in some rows and otherwise reads once, few, many or a size class.

v_call: TRBV5-1
clone_size: .
j_call: TRBJ2-1
d_call: TRBD2
cdr3_aa: CASSAQGLAGGTNEQFF
cdr3_nt: TGCGCCAGCAGCGCGCAAGGACTAGCGGGAGGAACGAATGAGCAGTTCTTC

v_call: TRBV12-3/TRBV12-4
clone_size: .
j_call: TRBJ2-1
d_call: .
cdr3_aa: CASSLESGQFF
cdr3_nt: TGTGCCAGCAGTTTAGAGTCAGGACAGTTCTTC

v_call: TRBV3-1/TRBV3-2
clone_size: few
j_call: TRBJ2-1
d_call: TRBD2
cdr3_aa: CASSQMSSGEQFF
cdr3_nt: TGTGCCAGCAGCCAAATGTCTAGCGGGGAGCAGTTCTTC

v_call: TRBV7-9
clone_size: .
j_call: TRBJ1-2
d_call: .
cdr3_aa: CASSPAPTLTYTF
cdr3_nt: TGTGCCAGCAGCCCCGCACCCACCTTAACGTACACCTTC

v_call: TRBV6-5
clone_size: .
j_call: TRBJ1-1
d_call: .
cdr3_aa: CASDYRATEAFF
cdr3_nt: TGTGCCAGCGATTACCGGGCCACTGAAGCTTTCTTT

v_call: TRBV27
clone_size: .
j_call: TRBJ2-2
d_call: .
cdr3_aa: CASRASRGAGELFF
cdr3_nt: TGTGCCAGTAGAGCTTCCAGGGGGGCCGGGGAGCTGTTTTTT

v_call: TRBV7-2
clone_size: few
j_call: TRBJ2-2
d_call: .
cdr3_aa: CASSLSLASGTGELFF
cdr3_nt: TGTGCCAGCAGCTTAAGTCTAGCGAGCGGCACCGGGGAGCTGTTTTTT

v_call: TRBV5-4
clone_size: .
j_call: TRBJ1-1
d_call: .
cdr3_aa: CASSRPLPGVGTEAFF
cdr3_nt: TGTGCCAGCAGTCGCCCCCTGCCGGGAGTCGGCACTGAAGCTTTCTTT

v_call: TRBV28
clone_size: .
j_call: TRBJ2-7
d_call: .
cdr3_aa: CASSFTITSSSYEQYF
cdr3_nt: TGTGCCAGCAGTTTTACCATTACTAGTAGCTCCTACGAGCAGTACTTC

v_call: TRBV9
clone_size: .
j_call: TRBJ2-2
d_call: TRBD2
cdr3_aa: CASSLTSDGTGELFF
cdr3_nt: TGTGCCAGCAGCCTTACTAGCGACGGTACTGGGGAGCTGTTTTTT

v_call: TRBV9
clone_size: .
j_call: TRBJ1-1
d_call: .
cdr3_aa: CASSDTPGVNTEAFF
cdr3_nt: TGTGCCAGCAGCGACACCCCAGGGGTTAACACTGAAGCTTTCTTT

v_call: TRBV27
clone_size: .
j_call: TRBJ1-5
d_call: TRBD1
cdr3_aa: CASSPRRDRDWSQPQHF
cdr3_nt: TGTGCCAGCAGTCCACGGCGGGACAGGGATTGGAGTCAGCCCCAGCATTTT

v_call: TRBV10-3
clone_size: .
j_call: TRBJ1-2
d_call: TRBD1
cdr3_aa: CATRDRERDGYTF
cdr3_nt: TGTGCCACCAGGGACAGGGAAAGGGATGGCTACACCTTC